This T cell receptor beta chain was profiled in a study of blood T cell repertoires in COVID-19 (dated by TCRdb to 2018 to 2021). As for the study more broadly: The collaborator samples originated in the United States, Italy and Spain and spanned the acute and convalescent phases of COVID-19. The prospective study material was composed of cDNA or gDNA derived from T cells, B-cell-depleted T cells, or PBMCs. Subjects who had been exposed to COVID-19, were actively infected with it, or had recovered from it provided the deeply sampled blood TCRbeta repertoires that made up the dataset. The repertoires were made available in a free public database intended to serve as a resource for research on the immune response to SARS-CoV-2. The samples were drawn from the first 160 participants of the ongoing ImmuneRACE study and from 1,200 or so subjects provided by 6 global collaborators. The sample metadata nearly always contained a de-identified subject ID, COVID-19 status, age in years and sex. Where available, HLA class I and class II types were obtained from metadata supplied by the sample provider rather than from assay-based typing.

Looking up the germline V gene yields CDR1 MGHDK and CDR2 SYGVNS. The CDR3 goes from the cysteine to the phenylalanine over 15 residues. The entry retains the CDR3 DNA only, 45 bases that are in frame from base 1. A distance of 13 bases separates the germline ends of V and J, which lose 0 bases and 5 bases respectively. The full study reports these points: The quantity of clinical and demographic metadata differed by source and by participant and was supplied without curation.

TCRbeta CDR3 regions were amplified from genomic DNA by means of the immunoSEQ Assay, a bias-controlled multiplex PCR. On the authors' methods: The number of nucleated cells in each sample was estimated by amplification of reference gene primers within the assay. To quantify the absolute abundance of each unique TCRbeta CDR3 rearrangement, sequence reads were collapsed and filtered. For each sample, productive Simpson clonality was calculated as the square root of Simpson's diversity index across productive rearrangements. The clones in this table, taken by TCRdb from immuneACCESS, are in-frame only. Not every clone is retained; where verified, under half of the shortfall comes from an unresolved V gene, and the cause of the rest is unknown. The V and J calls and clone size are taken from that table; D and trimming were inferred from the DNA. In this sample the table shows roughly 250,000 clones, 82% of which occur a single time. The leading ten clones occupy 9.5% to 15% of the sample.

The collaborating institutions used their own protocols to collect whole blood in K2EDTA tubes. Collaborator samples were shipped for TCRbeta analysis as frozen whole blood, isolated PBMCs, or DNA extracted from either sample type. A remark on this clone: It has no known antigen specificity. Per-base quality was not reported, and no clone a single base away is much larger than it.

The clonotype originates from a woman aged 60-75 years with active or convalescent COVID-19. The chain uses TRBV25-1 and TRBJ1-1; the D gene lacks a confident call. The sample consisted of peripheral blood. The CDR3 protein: CASSEYEGVRTEAFF. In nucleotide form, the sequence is TGTGCCAGCAGTGAATATGAGGGAGTGAGAACTGAAGCTTTCTTT.